The 11 T cell receptor beta chains reported below all come from one sample, sequenced in a study of regulatory T cells in long-lasting Graves disease. Specified time point: newly diagnosed GD, antithyroid drugs for less than 3 months. PBMC RNA was the source of the TCR library. Arm-PCR with iRepertoire HTBI primers amplified the CDR3 regions for these TCR beta libraries. TCRdb re-called the multiplex PCR reads through MiXCR, storing one row per CDR3 protein. The sample lists about 620,000 distinct CDR3 sequences, approximately 15% seen once, with 15% to 20% in the top ten. This sample was also put to use in a study of T cells in Graves' hyperthyroidism and ophthalmopathy.

The specimen comprised peripheral blood mononuclear cells (PBMCs), sampled at new diagnosis, from a patient treated with antithyroid drugs. These receptors originate from a woman aged 25 to 45 with Graves disease.

A few counts support this clonotype. J is TRBJ1-6 and V is TRBV20-1, with D maybe TRBD1 (6 bases). V was shortened by 6 bases and J by 7 bases, with 13 bases between the two germline ends. The CDR3 is 13 amino acids. Germline loops: CDR1 DFQATT, CDR2 SNEGSKA (reference sequence). The DNA of the CDR3 is TGCAGTGCCCCGAGAGACAGGAATTCACCCCTCCACTTT. Its translation is CSAPRDRNSPLHF.

The table lists this clonotype with many counts. This chain uses TRBV29-1 with TRBJ2-7, with D perhaps matching TRBD2 (6 bases). The CDR3 sequence is 12 residues long. Trimming cost V 6 bases and J 3 bases, with 12 bases left between them. CDR1 and CDR2 (germline): SQVTM, ANQGSEA. Here the CDR3 DNA reads TGCAGCGTGGGGATTAGCGGCTACGAGCAGTACTTC. Protein product: CSVGISGYEQYF.

This clonotype was seen at least ten times. The chain uses TRBV28 and TRBJ2-2, with D hard to call. The ends were cut back, 3 bases at V and 6 bases at J, with 8 bases in the middle. The CDR3 covers 13 residues. CDR1 and CDR2 from the germline V gene are MDHEN and SYDVKM. CDR3 bases: TGTGCCAGCAGTTTTGGAGTCCCCGGGGAGCTGTTTTTT. Its protein product is CASSFGVPGELFF. Looking up the rest from reference TRBV28 and TRBJ2-2 gives the full variable domain: DVKVTQSSRYLVKRTGEKVFLECVQDMDHENMFWYRQDPGLGLRLIYFSYDVKMKEKGDIPEGYSVSREKKERFSLILESASTNQTSMYLCASSFGVPGELFFGEGSRLTVL.

This clonotype was observed a handful of times. The chain uses TRBV5-5 and TRBJ1-4; no firm D call. Germline lookup yields CDR1 SGHKS and CDR2 YYEKEE (reference sequence). V lost 4 bases to trimming and J lost 0 bases, with 10 bases between them. The CDR3 totals 15 residues. The CDR3 here is CASSPQVSTNEKLFF. CDR3 nucleotides: TGTGCCAGCAGCCCGCAGGTGTCAACTAATGAAAAACTGTTTTTT. Full variable domain (rest looked up from reference TRBV5-5 and TRBJ1-4): DAGVTQSPTHLIKTRGQQVTLRCSPISGHKSVSWYQQVLGQGPQFIFQYYEKEERGRGNFPDRFSARQFPNYSSELNVNALLLGDSALYLCASSPQVSTNEKLFFGSGTQLSVL.

The rearrangement links TRBV6-1 to TRBJ2-7; the D gene is possibly TRBD1 (6 bases). The CDR3 contains 14 residues. The germline gives CDR1 MNHNS, CDR2 SASEGT. Trimming stripped 8 bases from V and 2 bases from J, with 16 bases between. CDR3 amino acids: CASSFRDTAYEQYF. Written as DNA, the CDR3 is TGTGCCAGCTCATTCCGGGACACGGCCTACGAGCAGTACTTC.

In this sample, this clonotype turned up a few times. V usage is TRBV7-9 and J usage is TRBJ1-1, with 7 bases aligning to TRBD1. Germline V gene data show CDR1 as SEHNR and CDR2 as FQNEAQ (reference sequence). This CDR3 has 18 residues. J lost 5 bases, V lost 3 bases, and 18 bases had no gene match. Here the CDR3 reads CASSFEGTGAVLRTEAFF. CDR3 nucleotides: TGTGCCAGCAGCTTCGAGGGTACAGGGGCCGTATTGAGGACTGAAGCTTTCTTT.

Worth noting for this clonotype: This may be a read error, as it is one base from a much larger clone. Since the CDR3 does not end with the conserved phenylalanine or tryptophan, this likely comes from a read error. This chain uses TRBV7-2 with TRBJ1-5, with D possibly being TRBD1 (5 bases). Trimming pared 3 bases from V and 4 bases from J, leaving 10 bases between. Germline V gives CDR1 SGHTA, CDR2 FQGNSA. This CDR3 region has 14 residues. CDR3 sequence reads: CASSFLGVNQPQHS. CDR3 in DNA: TGTGCCAGCAGCTTTCTAGGGGTTAATCAGCCCCAGCATTCT.

This clonotype was counted at least ten times. The chain uses TRBV7-9 and TRBJ2-5; 7 bases align to TRBD2. V lost 5 bases, J lost 5 bases, and 11 bases stayed unmatched. CDR3 length equals 15 residues. Germline CDR1 SEHNR, CDR2 FQNEAQ (reference sequence). The CDR3 region has the DNA TGTGCCAGCAGCCGCCCCGTCTCGGGAGGTGAGACCCAGTACTTC. It codes for CASSRPVSGGETQYF.

This clonotype came up many times. This CDR3 reads CASSQVGGYEQYF. The CDR3 region has the DNA TGTGCCAGCAGCCAAGTCGGAGGATACGAGCAGTACTTC. This chain uses TRBV3-1 with TRBJ2-7, with D maybe TRBD2 (5 bases). V dropped 1 base and J dropped 4 bases, with 8 bases sitting between them. The V gene's germline CDR1 is LGHDT and CDR2 YNNKEL (reference sequence). The CDR3 length is 13 residues.

The chain links TRBV25-1 to TRBJ1-4; D uncertain. The CDR3 is 15 amino acids. Germline V gene data show CDR1 as MGHDK and CDR2 as SYGVNS. V lost 2 bases and J 1 base, leaving 8 bases between the germline ends. The CDR3 nucleotides are TGTGCCAGCAGTGAAGGCGGGATAACTAATGAAAAACTGTTTTTT. This sequence encodes CASSEGGITNEKLFF.

This clonotype was observed many times. This chain uses TRBV6-5 with TRBJ1-1, with TRBD1 as a possible D gene (6 bases). Germline V gene data show CDR1 as MNHEY and CDR2 as SVGAGI. This CDR3 is 16 amino acids long. V was shortened by 2 bases and J by 1 base, with 14 bases between the two germline ends. As DNA, the CDR3 is TGTGCCAGCAGTTACCCCGCAGGGGTGACGAACACTGAAGCTTTCTTT. Its translation: CASSYPAGVTNTEAFF.